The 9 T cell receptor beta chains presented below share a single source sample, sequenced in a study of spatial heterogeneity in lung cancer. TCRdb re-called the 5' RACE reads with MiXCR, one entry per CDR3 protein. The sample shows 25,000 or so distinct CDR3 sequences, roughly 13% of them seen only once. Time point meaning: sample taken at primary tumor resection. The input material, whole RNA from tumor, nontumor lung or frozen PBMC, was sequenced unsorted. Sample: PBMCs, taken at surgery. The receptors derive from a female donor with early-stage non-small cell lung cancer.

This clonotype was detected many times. The chain's CDR3 is CAWSLLAGYYNEQFF. In DNA form, the CDR3 reads TGTGCCTGGAGCCTACTAGCGGGATATTACAATGAGCAGTTCTTC. The V gene is TRBV30, the J gene TRBJ2-1; TRBD2 aligns across 10 bases. Trimming removed 3 bases from V and 4 bases from J; junction bases left unmatched: 6. The CDR3 loop spans 15 amino acids. Germline values: CDR1 GTSNPN, CDR2 SVGIG (reference sequence).

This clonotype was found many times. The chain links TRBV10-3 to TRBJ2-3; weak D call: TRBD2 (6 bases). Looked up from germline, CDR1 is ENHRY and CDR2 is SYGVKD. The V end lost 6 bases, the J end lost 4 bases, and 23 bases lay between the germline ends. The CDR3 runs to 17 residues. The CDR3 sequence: CAIRGTPYPHSADTQYF. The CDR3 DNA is TGTGCCATCAGGGGGACTCCCTACCCTCATAGTGCAGATACGCAGTATTTT.

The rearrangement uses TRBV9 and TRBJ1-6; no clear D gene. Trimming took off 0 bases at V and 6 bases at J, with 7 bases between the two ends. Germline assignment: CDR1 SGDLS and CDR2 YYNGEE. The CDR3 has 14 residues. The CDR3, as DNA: TGTGCCAGCAGCGTAGTTGAGGGTAATTCACCCCTCCACTTT. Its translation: CASSVVEGNSPLHF.

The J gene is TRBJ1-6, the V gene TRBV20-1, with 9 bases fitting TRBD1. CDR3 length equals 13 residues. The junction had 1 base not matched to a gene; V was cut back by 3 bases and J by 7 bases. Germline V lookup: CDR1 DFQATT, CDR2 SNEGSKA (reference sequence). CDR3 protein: CSARTGGNSPLHF. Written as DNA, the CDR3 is TGCAGTGCTAGGACAGGGGGGAATTCACCCCTCCACTTT.

This CDR3 reads CASSGTDHGYTF. The DNA for the CDR3 is TGTGCCAGCAGCGGGACAGATCATGGCTACACCTTC. The chain joins TRBV7-9 to TRBJ1-2; 7 nucleotides match TRBD1. V dropped 5 bases and J dropped 6; count of bases not matched to a gene: 3. CDR1 SEHNR and CDR2 FQNEAQ come from the germline V gene (reference sequence). This CDR3 spans 12 amino acids.

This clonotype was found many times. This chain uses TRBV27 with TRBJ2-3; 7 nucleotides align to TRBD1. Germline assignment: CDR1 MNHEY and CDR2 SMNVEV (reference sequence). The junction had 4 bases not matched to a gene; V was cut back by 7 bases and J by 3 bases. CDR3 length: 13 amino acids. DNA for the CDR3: TGTGCCAGCACCCCGACAGGGACAGATACGCAGTATTTT. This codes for CASTPTGTDTQYF.

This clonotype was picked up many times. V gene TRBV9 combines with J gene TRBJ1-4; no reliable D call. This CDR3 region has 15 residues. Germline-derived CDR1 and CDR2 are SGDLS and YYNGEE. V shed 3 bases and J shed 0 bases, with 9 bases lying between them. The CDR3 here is CASSEGPSTNEKLFF. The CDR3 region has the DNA TGTGCCAGCAGCGAAGGGCCCTCAACTAATGAAAAACTGTTTTTT. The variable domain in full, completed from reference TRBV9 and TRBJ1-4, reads DSGVTQTPKHLITATGQRVTLRCSPRSGDLSVYWYQQSLDQGLQFLIQYYNGEERAKGNILERFSAQQFPDLHSELNLSSLELGDSALYFCASSEGPSTNEKLFFGSGTQLSVL.

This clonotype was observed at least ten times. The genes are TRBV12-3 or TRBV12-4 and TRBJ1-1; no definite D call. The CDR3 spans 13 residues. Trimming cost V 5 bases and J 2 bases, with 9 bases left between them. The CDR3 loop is CASSPQLNTEAFF. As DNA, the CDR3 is TGTGCCAGCAGTCCTCAATTAAACACTGAAGCTTTCTTT.

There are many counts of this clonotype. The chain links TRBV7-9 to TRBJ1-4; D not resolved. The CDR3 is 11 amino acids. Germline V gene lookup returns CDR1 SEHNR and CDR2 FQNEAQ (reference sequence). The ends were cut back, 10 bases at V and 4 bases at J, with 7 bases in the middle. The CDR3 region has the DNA TGTGCCACCGACGGTAATGAAAAACTGTTTTTT. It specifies CATDGNEKLFF. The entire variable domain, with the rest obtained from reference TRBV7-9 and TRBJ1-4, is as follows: DTGVSQNPRHKITKRGQNVTFRCDPISEHNRLYWYRQTLGQGPEFLTYFQNEAQLEKSRLLSDRFSAERPKGSFSTLEIQRTEQGDSAMYLCATDGNEKLFFGSGTQLSVL.